This TCR beta chain emerged from a study of blood T cell repertoires in COVID-19 (dated by TCRdb to 2019 to 2021). As for the study more broadly: Samples from collaborators originated in the United States, Italy and Spain and spanned both the acute and convalescent phases of COVID-19. The material from the prospective study consisted of cDNA or gDNA derived from T cells, B-cell-depleted T cells, or PBMCs. HLA class I and class II types, where available, came from metadata supplied by the sample provider rather than from assay-based typing. A de-identified subject ID, COVID-19 status, age in years and sex were almost always included in the sample metadata. The repertoires were released in a freely available public database meant as a resource for research on the immune response to SARS-CoV-2. The samples were drawn from two sources: the first 160 participants of the ongoing ImmuneRACE study, and over 950 subjects contributed by 6 global collaborators. Subjects who had been exposed to COVID-19, were actively infected with it, or had recovered from it provided the deeply sampled blood TCRbeta repertoires that made up the dataset. What the work shows at the level of the full study, not this receptor alone: How much clinical and demographic metadata was included differed by source and by participant, and the metadata was provided uncurated.

A word on this clone: Its antigen is unknown. No base-level quality is on record; no much larger clone is a single base apart.

TCRbeta CDR3 regions were amplified from genomic DNA using the immunoSEQ Assay, a bias-controlled multiplex PCR. In the authors' own workflow: Nucleated cell counts per sample were estimated from amplification of reference gene primers within the assay. To quantify the absolute abundance of each unique TCRbeta CDR3 rearrangement, sequence reads were collapsed and filtered. For each sample, productive Simpson clonality was calculated as the square root of Simpson's diversity index across productive rearrangements. The table comes from immuneACCESS by way of TCRdb, which keeps in-frame sequences with V and J called. Part of the clones is missing from these tables; in studies checked, under half for an unresolved V gene and the rest for unknown reasons. V and J calls and clone size are copied from that table; D and trimming were computed from the DNA. The sample profile shows some 250,000 clones; less than 90% of them were found once. The ten largest clonotypes hold 5.5% to 6.5% of the sample.

CDR1 and CDR2 were assigned from the germline V gene (reference sequence) as LNHDA and SQIVND. V is shortened by 5 bases, J by 5 bases, and the region joining them spans 13 bases. The CDR3 runs 14 residues from the cysteine to the phenylalanine. Left in the record is the CDR3 DNA by itself, 42 bases read in frame from the first base. Each collaborating institution followed its own protocols to collect whole blood in K2EDTA tubes. For TCRbeta analysis, collaborators shipped samples as frozen whole blood, isolated PBMCs, or DNA extracted from either of those sample types. Sequenced material: peripheral blood. This clonotype was obtained from a man aged 55 to 69 with acute or convalescent COVID-19. The V and J genes are TRBV19 and TRBJ2-1; tentative D gene TRBD1, with 6 bases matching. This receptor carries the CDR3 CASSQLRQDNEQFF. In nucleotides, the sequence is TGTGCCAGTAGTCAGTTACGACAGGACAATGAGCAGTTCTTC.